The 18 T cell receptor beta chains below were found in one sample sequenced in a study of blood T cell repertoires in COVID-19 (dated by TCRdb to about 2020). Libraries came from the immunoSEQ multiplex PCR assay. TCRdb obtained this table from immuneACCESS and retained in-frame rearrangements with V and J assigned. These tables miss some clones; where compared with another copy, unresolved V genes account for less than half of the shortfall, and the remainder is unexplained. The sample table records around 200,000 clones; roughly 90% of these occur just once. The ten largest account for roughly 2.7% of the sample. The sample was PBMCs or T cells enriched from blood (not recorded which). The origin of the receptors is a woman in her 30s who had recovered from COVID-19.

This rearrangement joins TRBV4-1 to TRBJ1-4; 7 bases align to TRBD1. V trimming: 1 base; J trimming: 4 bases; junction bases outside the gene matches: 15. CDR1 is MGHRA and CDR2 is YSYEKL in the germline V gene. This CDR3 is built from 19 residues. CDR3 sequence (DNA): TGCGCCAGCAGCCAAGGCTACCTCCGGGACAGAAAAAGTAATGAAAAACTGTTTTTT. Translated: CASSQGYLRDRKSNEKLFF.

This chain connects TRBV27 to TRBJ2-7; 9 positions agree with TRBD1. The junction had 2 bases not matched to a gene; V was cut back by 8 bases and J by 3 bases. The germline V gene has CDR1 MNHEY and CDR2 SMNVEV (reference sequence). This CDR3 comprises 12 residues. Here the CDR3 DNA reads TGTGCCAGCTGGGGACAGGGCTACGAGCAGTACTTC. Translation gives CASWGQGYEQYF.

The chain couples TRBV5-6 to TRBJ1-4; 9 nucleotides agree with TRBD1. Per germline, CDR1 SGHDT and CDR2 YYEEEE. The CDR3 length is 14 residues. J lost 9 bases, V lost 2 bases, and 5 bases had no gene match. DNA for the CDR3: TGTGCCAGCAGCTTCGGGACAGGGTCACAAAAACTGTTTTTT. It codes for CASSFGTGSQKLFF.

The V gene is TRBV7-2, the J gene TRBJ1-1; no clear D gene. Germline loops: CDR1 SGHTA, CDR2 FQGNSA. CDR3 length equals 14 residues. Trimming stripped 8 bases from V and 1 base from J, with 14 bases between. The chain's CDR3 is CASQVGGRNTEAFF. The CDR3 DNA follows: TGTGCCAGCCAAGTGGGTGGGAGGAACACTGAAGCTTTCTTT.

This chain connects TRBV2 to TRBJ2-1; 8 bases match TRBD2. The V gene's germline CDR1 is SNHLY and CDR2 FYNNEI. This CDR3 has 15 residues. V shed 6 bases and J 2 bases; nucleotides not matched to a gene: 6. The CDR3 sequence: CASSPIAGPYNEQFF. In DNA form, the CDR3 reads TGTGCCAGCAGCCCGATAGCGGGGCCCTACAATGAGCAGTTCTTC.

For the CDR3, the DNA is TGTGCCAGCAGCCAACCGGGACAGGCCAACTATGGCTACACCTTC. The encoded protein is CASSQPGQANYGYTF. V and J are TRBV7-2 and TRBJ1-2; 8 bases match TRBD1. CDR1 SGHTA and CDR2 FQGNSA come from the germline V gene. The CDR3 is 15 amino acids. With V trimmed by 5 bases and J by 2 bases, 7 bases remained unmatched.

The chain carries TRBV6-2 or TRBV6-3 and TRBJ1-1; 8 nucleotides match TRBD1. Germline V gene sequence: CDR1 MNHEY, CDR2 SVGEGT. The CDR3 spans 14 residues. V dropped 2 bases and J dropped 1; count of bases not matched to a gene: 0. CDR3 amino acids: CASSYTGGNTEAFF. CDR3 bases: TGTGCCAGCAGTTACACAGGGGGGAACACTGAAGCTTTCTTT.

The CDR3 sequence is CASSPGQGSLGGETQYF. CDR3 DNA sequence: TGTGCCAGCAGTCCGGGACAGGGGTCACTGGGGGGTGAGACCCAGTACTTC. This chain joins TRBV6-6 and TRBJ2-5, with TRBD1 identical over 10 bases. V lost 5 bases, J lost 5 bases, and 14 bases stayed unmatched. This CDR3 region has 17 residues. Germline lookup yields CDR1 MNHNY and CDR2 SVGAGI (reference sequence).

The chain employs TRBV10-3 and TRBJ1-1; TRBD1 matches at 7 bases. V was clipped by 7 bases and J by 1 base; unmatched bases: 6. The CDR3 covers 14 residues. Germline CDR1 reads ENHRY; CDR2 reads SYGVKD. This CDR3 reads CAITRQGQNTEAFF. The CDR3 coding sequence is TGTGCCATCACCAGACAGGGACAGAACACTGAAGCTTTCTTT.

The chain employs TRBV5-1 and TRBJ2-7, with a weak D call TRBD2 (6 bases). The germline CDR1 and CDR2 sequences are SGHRS and YFSETQ. With 4 bases removed from V and 3 bases from J, the gap between germline ends came to 17 bases. This CDR3 spans 15 amino acids. CDR3 protein: CASSLGPGDSYEQYF. DNA of the CDR3: TGCGCCAGCAGCCTAGGGCCGGGAGATAGCTACGAGCAGTACTTC.

This chain joins TRBV11-2 and TRBJ2-1, with D hard to call. Germline lookup yields CDR1 SGHAT and CDR2 FQNNGV. Trimming pared 3 bases from V and 9 bases from J, leaving 9 bases between. The CDR3 is made up of 12 amino acids. The CDR3 nucleotides are TGTGCCAGCAGCTTTGCGGAATTTGAGCAGTTCTTC. Translating gives CASSFAEFEQFF.

V usage is TRBV27 and J usage is TRBJ1-5; D perhaps matches TRBD1 (5 bases). Per germline, CDR1 MNHEY and CDR2 SMNVEV (reference sequence). The CDR3 consists of 16 residues. V was clipped by 5 bases and J by 6 bases, with 20 bases between them. As DNA, the CDR3 is TGTGCCAGCAGTCTCCTTTCGGGGGGAATGGGTCAGCCCCAGCATTTT. Translated: CASSLLSGGMGQPQHF.

The chain is built from TRBV29-1 and TRBJ1-2; D is unresolved. The length of the CDR3 is 13 residues. V was pared by 7 bases and J by 3 bases, with 15 bases between. The germline V gene encodes CDR1 SQVTM and CDR2 ANQGSEA. The CDR3 DNA sequence: TGCAGCGCCCAACCTATTAACCACTATGGCTACACCTTC. Amino acid sequence: CSAQPINHYGYTF.

This clone has a single count. The rearrangement uses TRBV5-1 and TRBJ2-2; D is undetermined. Germline lookup yields CDR1 SGHRS and CDR2 YFSETQ. This CDR3 has 16 residues. V was cut by 1 base and J by 0 bases, with 10 bases left in between. The CDR3 loop is CASSLTAYTNTGELFF. The DNA of the CDR3 is TGCGCCAGCAGCTTGACAGCCTACACGAACACCGGGGAGCTGTTTTTT. Full variable domain (remainder filled in from reference TRBV5-1 and TRBJ2-2): KAGVTQTPRYLIKTRGQQVTLSCSPISGHRSVSWYQQTPGQGLQFLFEYFSETQRNKGNFPGRFSGRQFSNSRSEMNVSTLELGDSALYLCASSLTAYTNTGELFFGEGSRLTVL.

The rearrangement joins TRBV7-2 to TRBJ2-2; perhaps TRBD2 as D (6 bases). The V end lost 1 base, the J end lost 1 base, and 10 bases lay between the germline ends. CDR1 and CDR2 from the germline V gene are SGHTA and FQGNSA. This CDR3 has 16 amino acids. Here the CDR3 reads CASSLVVTRNTGELFF. The CDR3, as DNA: TGTGCCAGCAGCTTAGTGGTGACTAGGAACACCGGGGAGCTGTTTTTT.

V gene TRBV6-5 combines with J gene TRBJ2-7; 10 positions match TRBD1. V dropped 6 bases and J dropped 5; count of bases not matched to a gene: 7. CDR1 MNHEY and CDR2 SVGAGI come from the germline V gene. The CDR3 runs 14 residues. The CDR3 region is CASRGTGDSNEQYF. CDR3 bases: TGTGCCAGCAGGGGGACAGGGGACTCTAACGAGCAGTACTTC.

The V and J genes are TRBV15 and TRBJ1-3, with TRBD1 as a possible D gene (6 bases). Trimming cost V 0 bases and J 5 bases, with 14 bases left between them. Germline CDR1 is LNHNV and CDR2 is YYDKDF (reference sequence). CDR3 length: 16 residues. The CDR3 loop is CATSRDGGRGRNTIYF. The CDR3 nucleotides are TGTGCCACCAGCAGAGATGGGGGCAGGGGAAGAAACACCATATATTTT.

This clone occurred once. The chain uses TRBV3-1 (or the pseudogene TRBV3-2) and TRBJ1-1, with D perhaps matching TRBD1 (6 bases). The CDR3 covers 15 residues. Between the trimmed V and J ends, which lost 1 base and 8 bases, there was a span of 17 bases. Per germline, CDR1 LGHDT and CDR2 YNNKEL (reference sequence). The DNA of the CDR3 is TGTGCCAGCAGCCAAGGGTTGGACAGCGCAATGGAAGCTTTCTTT. Translation: CASSQGLDSAMEAFF.